The subject of this entry is one TCR beta chain. Antigen unknown. This specimen comes from a study of beta chain features in type 1 diabetes. Germline loops: CDR1 SGDLS, CDR2 YYNGEE. Trimming removed 0 bases from V and 8 bases from J, with 9 bases in between. The CDR3 runs 13 residues. Markers CD45RO/CCR7/CD25/CD127/CD95/CD27 served to sort CD4+ naive, central memory, regulatory and stem cell-like memory cells. Post-sort purity exceeded 95% for all sorted populations. Study conclusions and caveats: In every one of the four CD4+ subsets, TCRB CDR3s were moderately but significantly shorter in Type 1 diabetes patients.

Every bit of the isolated RNA underwent reverse transcription, so sequencing read expressed TCRB transcripts. Assay: immunoSEQ multiplex PCR; the TCRdb copy retains only in-frame clones and omits some. The data contain roughly 310,000 clones, about 11% of them singletons. This chain connects TRBV9 to TRBJ2-1; D might be TRBD2 (6 bases). The sequencing sample was made of naive CD4+ T cells from blood. The receptor was derived from a woman in her 30s in good health. CDR3 sequence (DNA): TGTGCCAGCAGCGTAGGACTAGTGGATGAGCAGTTCTTC. Protein: CASSVGLVDEQFF.